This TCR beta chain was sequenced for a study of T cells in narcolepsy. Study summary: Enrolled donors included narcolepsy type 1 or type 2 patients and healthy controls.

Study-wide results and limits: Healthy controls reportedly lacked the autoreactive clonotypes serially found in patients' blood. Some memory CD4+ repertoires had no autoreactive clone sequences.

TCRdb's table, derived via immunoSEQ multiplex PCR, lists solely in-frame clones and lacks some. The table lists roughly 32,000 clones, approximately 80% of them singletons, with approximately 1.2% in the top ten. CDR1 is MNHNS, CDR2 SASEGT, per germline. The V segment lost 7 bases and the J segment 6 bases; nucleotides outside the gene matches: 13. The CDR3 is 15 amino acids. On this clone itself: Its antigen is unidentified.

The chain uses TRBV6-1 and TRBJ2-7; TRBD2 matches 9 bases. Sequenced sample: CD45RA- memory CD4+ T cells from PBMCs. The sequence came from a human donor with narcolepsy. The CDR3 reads CASIMTSGRPSEQYF. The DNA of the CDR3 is TGTGCCAGCATTATGACTAGCGGACGACCCTCCGAGCAGTACTTC.